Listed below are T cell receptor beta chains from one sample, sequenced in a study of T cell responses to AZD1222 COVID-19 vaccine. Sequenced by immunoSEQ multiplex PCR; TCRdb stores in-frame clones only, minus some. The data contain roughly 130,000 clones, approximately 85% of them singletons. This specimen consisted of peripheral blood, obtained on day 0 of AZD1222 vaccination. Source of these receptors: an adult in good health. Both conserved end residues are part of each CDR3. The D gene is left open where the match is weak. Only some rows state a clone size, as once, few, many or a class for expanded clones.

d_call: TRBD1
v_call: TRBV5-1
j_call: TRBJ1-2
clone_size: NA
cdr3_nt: TGCGCCAGCAGCGTCTCTCAGGGGGCATCGGGCGGCTACACCTTC
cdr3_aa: CASSVSQGASGGYTF

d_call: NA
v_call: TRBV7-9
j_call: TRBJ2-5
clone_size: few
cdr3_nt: TGTGCCAGCAGCCCCGGTTCGGCGGGGTTCCAAGAGACCCAGTACTTC
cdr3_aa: CASSPGSAGFQETQYF

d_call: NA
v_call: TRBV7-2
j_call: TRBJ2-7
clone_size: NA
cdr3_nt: TGTGCCAGCAGCTTAGGGGTCGGTCGCCCCTCCTACGAGCAGTACTTC
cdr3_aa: CASSLGVGRPSYEQYF

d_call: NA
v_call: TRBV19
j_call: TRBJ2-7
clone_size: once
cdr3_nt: TGTGCCAGTAGTATGGGGGCACCCTCCTACGAGCAGTACTTC
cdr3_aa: CASSMGAPSYEQYF

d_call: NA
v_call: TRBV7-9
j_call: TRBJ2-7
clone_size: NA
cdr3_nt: TGTGCCAGCAGCTCCAGACAGGAGCAGTACTTC
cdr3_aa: CASSSRQEQYF

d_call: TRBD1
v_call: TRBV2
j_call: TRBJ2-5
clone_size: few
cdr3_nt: TGTGCCAGCCAAGACAGGGGGGACGGGACCCAGTACTTC
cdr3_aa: CASQDRGDGTQYF

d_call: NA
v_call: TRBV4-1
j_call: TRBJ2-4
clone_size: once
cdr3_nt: TGCGCCAGCAGCCAAGATGTACTGCTCGGCAGGACCCTTCAGTACTTC
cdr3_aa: CASSQDVLLGRTLQYF

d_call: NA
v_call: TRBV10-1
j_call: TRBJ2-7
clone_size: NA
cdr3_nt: TGCGCCAGCAGTGAGTCGGGGGCGGCCATCTACGAGCAGTACTTC
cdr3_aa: CASSESGAAIYEQYF

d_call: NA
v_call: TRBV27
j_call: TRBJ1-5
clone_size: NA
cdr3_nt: TGTGCCAGCAGTTTATTGGCAGGCGGCAATCAGCCCCAGCATTTT
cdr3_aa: CASSLLAGGNQPQHF

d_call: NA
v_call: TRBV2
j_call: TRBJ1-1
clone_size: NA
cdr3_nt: TGTGCCGGACCCCGGGACGCGGACACTGAAGCTTTCTTT
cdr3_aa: CAGPRDADTEAFF

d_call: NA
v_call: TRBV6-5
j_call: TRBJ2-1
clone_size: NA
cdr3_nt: TGTGCCAGCAAGACTCCTACCTACAATGAGCAGTTCTTC
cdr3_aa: CASKTPTYNEQFF

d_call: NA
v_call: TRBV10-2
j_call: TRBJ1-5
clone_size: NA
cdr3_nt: TGCGCCAGCAGTGATGGGGGACGGGGGTTCAATCAGCCCCAGCATTTT
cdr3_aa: CASSDGGRGFNQPQHF

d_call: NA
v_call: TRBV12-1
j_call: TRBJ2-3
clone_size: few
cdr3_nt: TGTGCCAGCAGCTTTGCGGGGACTCCAGATACGCAGTATTTT
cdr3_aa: CASSFAGTPDTQYF

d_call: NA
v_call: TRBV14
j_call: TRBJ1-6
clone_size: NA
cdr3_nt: TGTGCCAGCAGCCAGGAAGCGTCTAATTCACCCCTCCACTTT
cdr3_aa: CASSQEASNSPLHF

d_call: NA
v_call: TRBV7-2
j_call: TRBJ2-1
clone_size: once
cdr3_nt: TGTGCCAGCAGCTTAGAAGGGACCAACTACAATGAGCAGTTCTTC
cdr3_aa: CASSLEGTNYNEQFF

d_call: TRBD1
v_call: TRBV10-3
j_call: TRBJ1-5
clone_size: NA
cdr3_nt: TGTGCCATCAGCCCCGGGGGGACAGGAGGCAATCAGCCCCAGCATTTT
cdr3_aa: CAISPGGTGGNQPQHF

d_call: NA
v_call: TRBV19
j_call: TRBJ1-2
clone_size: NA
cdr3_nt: TGTGCCAGTAGTATAGTGCTACAGGCGGGGTATGGCTACACCTTC
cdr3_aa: CASSIVLQAGYGYTF

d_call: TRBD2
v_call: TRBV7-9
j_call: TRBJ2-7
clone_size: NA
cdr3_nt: TGTGCCAGCAGCTTAGGAGCGGGAGGGCCGACCGAGCAGTACTTC
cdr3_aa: CASSLGAGGPTEQYF